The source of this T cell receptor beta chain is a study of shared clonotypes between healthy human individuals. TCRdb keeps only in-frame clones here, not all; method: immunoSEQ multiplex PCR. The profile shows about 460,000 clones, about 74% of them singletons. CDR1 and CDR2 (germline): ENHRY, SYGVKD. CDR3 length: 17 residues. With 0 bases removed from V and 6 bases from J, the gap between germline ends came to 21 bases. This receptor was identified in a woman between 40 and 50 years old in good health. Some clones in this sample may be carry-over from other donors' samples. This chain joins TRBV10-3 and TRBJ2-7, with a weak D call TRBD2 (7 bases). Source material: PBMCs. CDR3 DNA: TGTGCCATCAGTGAGTCGGGAGGGCAGGGGTCATTATCCGAGCAGTACTTC. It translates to CAISESGGQGSLSEQYF.